Each of the 26 T cell receptor beta chains below was sequenced from the same sample in a study of regulatory T cells in long-lasting Graves disease. The sample's time point: newly diagnosed GD, antithyroid drugs for less than 3 months. There was RNA extracted from PBMCs, and the TCR library was made from it. CDR3 regions were amplified by Arm-PCR using iRepertoire HTBI primers to build TCR beta libraries. TCRdb itself ran the multiplex PCR reads through MiXCR, one entry per CDR3 protein. The repertoire includes 360,000 or so distinct CDR3 sequences, approximately 12% of them detected once, and 18% sits in the top ten. These data were also filed under a second study, of T cells in Graves' hyperthyroidism and ophthalmopathy.

The material sequenced was peripheral blood mononuclear cells (PBMCs), taken at new diagnosis, from a patient treated with antithyroid drugs. The receptors originated from a woman aged 18 to 35 with Graves disease.

There are a few counts of this clonotype. The rearrangement joins TRBV20-1 to TRBJ1-2; D is ambiguous. The germline gives CDR1 DFQATT, CDR2 SNEGSKA (reference sequence). V shed 5 bases and J shed 1 base, with 14 bases lying between them. This CDR3 region has 14 residues. CDR3 in amino acids: CSAPPLGFNYGYTF. Written as DNA, the CDR3 is TGCAGTGCTCCCCCACTGGGATTTAACTATGGCTACACCTTC.

This clonotype was counted between two and nine times. The chain is built from TRBV10-3 and TRBJ2-3; D is perhaps TRBD2 (6 bases). The CDR3 loop spans 13 amino acids. Per the germline V gene, CDR1 is ENHRY and CDR2 is SYGVKD. Trimming removed 8 bases from V and 3 bases from J, with 12 bases in between. The CDR3 nucleotides read TGTGCCATCTTCGGACTAAGTACAGATACGCAGTATTTT. Encoded protein: CAIFGLSTDTQYF.

This clonotype was counted ten times or more. The chain couples TRBV2 to TRBJ1-1; 7 nucleotides line up with TRBD1. CDR1 SNHLY and CDR2 FYNNEI come from the germline V gene. Trimming removed 6 bases from V and 2 bases from J; junction bases left unmatched: 6. The CDR3 extends over 14 amino acids. The CDR3 spells CASRPGTENTEAFF. The CDR3 DNA reads TGTGCCAGCAGGCCCGGGACAGAAAACACTGAAGCTTTCTTT.

The rearrangement joins TRBV20-1 to TRBJ1-1; D uncertain. The CDR3 spans 17 residues. CDR1 is DFQATT, CDR2 SNEGSKA, per germline (reference sequence). The V end was cut by 6 bases, the J end by 4 bases, with 27 bases between. This CDR3 is CSAFSLLTLAVGTEAFF. The CDR3 DNA reads TGCAGTGCCTTTTCATTACTGACACTAGCTGTAGGCACTGAAGCTTTCTTT.

The genes are TRBV5-8 and TRBJ2-1, with TRBD2 identical over 16 bases. V lost 4 bases to trimming and J lost 9 bases; unmatched junction nucleotides: 10. The length of the CDR3 is 17 residues. Germline V gives CDR1 SGHTS, CDR2 YDEGEE. Here the CDR3 reads CASSRGLAGGPFGEQFF. The CDR3 DNA is TGTGCCAGCAGCCGGGGACTAGCGGGAGGGCCGTTCGGTGAGCAGTTCTTC. Full variable domain (rest looked up from reference TRBV5-8 and TRBJ2-1): EAGVTQSPTHLIKTRGQQATLRCSPISGHTSVYWYQQALGLGLQFLLWYDEGEERNRGNFPPRFSGRQFPNYSSELNVNALELEDSALYLCASSRGLAGGPFGEQFFGPGTRLTVL.

This clonotype was recorded at least ten times. This chain connects TRBV6-2 or TRBV6-3 to TRBJ1-2; no reliable D call. V lost 0 bases and J lost 2, with 7 bases in between. Germline loops: CDR1 MNHEY, CDR2 SVGEGT. The CDR3 extends over 14 amino acids. This CDR3 is CASSYSTRNYGYTF. The CDR3 DNA sequence: TGTGCCAGCAGTTACTCGACCAGGAACTATGGCTACACCTTC.

This clonotype was observed many times. V and J are TRBV12-3 or TRBV12-4 and TRBJ2-5, with D perhaps TRBD1 (6 bases). The CDR3 extends over 16 amino acids. The V end was cut by 0 bases, the J end by 1 base, with 12 bases between. This CDR3 is CASSLASGHIQETQYF. The CDR3, as DNA: TGTGCCAGCAGTTTAGCCTCGGGACACATCCAAGAGACCCAGTACTTC.

This clonotype was seen once. The V call is TRBV5-1, the J call TRBJ2-1; the D gene could be TRBD1 or TRBD2 (5 bases each). Trimming removed 0 bases at V and 7 bases at J, with 17 bases between. The CDR3 spans 16 residues. CDR1 and CDR2 from the germline V gene are SGHRS and YFSETQ. The DNA for the CDR3 is TGCGCCAGCAGCTTGGATTTCGGGACGGGCCTTAATGAGCAGTTCTTC. It encodes CASSLDFGTGLNEQFF.

The V gene is TRBV2, the J gene TRBJ2-1; D possibly matches TRBD1 or TRBD2 (5 bases each). This CDR3 spans 16 amino acids. Germline V gene data show CDR1 as SNHLY and CDR2 as FYNNEI. V lost 7 bases to trimming and J lost 9 bases, with 25 bases between them. CDR3: CASITTRRGLGGEQFF. The CDR3 DNA follows: TGTGCCAGCATCACCACTAGAAGGGGCCTTGGGGGTGAGCAGTTCTTC.

This clonotype was seen many times. The chain joins TRBV6-1 to TRBJ1-5, with unresolved D. Germline V gene lookup returns CDR1 MNHNS and CDR2 SASEGT. Trimming left V 8 bases short and J 6 bases short, with 11 bases between. The CDR3 spans 12 residues. The CDR3, as DNA: TGTGCCAGCCAAGGCCCGTCTCAGCCCCAGCATTTT. Its translation is CASQGPSQPQHF.

This clonotype was observed many times. V usage is TRBV27 and J usage is TRBJ2-1, with unresolved D. CDR1 is MNHEY and CDR2 is SMNVEV in the germline V gene (reference sequence). This CDR3 spans 13 amino acids. V lost 2 bases, J lost 2 bases, and 4 bases lay in between. CDR3 in amino acids: CASSLNPYNEQFF. CDR3 nucleotide sequence: TGTGCCAGCAGTTTAAATCCCTACAATGAGCAGTTCTTC.

This clonotype has at least ten counts. The chain uses TRBV29-1 and TRBJ2-7; D is uncertain. Trimming stripped 4 bases from V and 0 bases from J, with 4 bases between. Looked up from germline, CDR1 is SQVTM and CDR2 is ANQGSEA. The CDR3 length is 11 residues. The CDR3 nucleotides read TGCAGCGTTGGAATCTCCTACGAGCAGTACTTC. Protein sequence: CSVGISYEQYF.

This clonotype was counted many times. J is TRBJ2-5 and V is TRBV20-1, with D hard to call. The V gene lost 2 bases and the J gene lost 5 bases, with 9 bases spanning the gap. This CDR3 comprises 12 residues. The germline V gene has CDR1 DFQATT and CDR2 SNEGSKA (reference sequence). The CDR3 DNA follows: TGCAGTGCTAGAAGCATCGGGGAGACCCAGTACTTC. Its protein product is CSARSIGETQYF.

The rearrangement links TRBV5-6 to TRBJ2-3; 9 positions match TRBD2. This CDR3 spans 17 amino acids. V lost 2 bases, J lost 6 bases, and 13 bases stayed unmatched. In germline, CDR1 is SGHDT, CDR2 YYEEEE. This CDR3 is CASSFLIGREGHDTQYF. For the CDR3, the DNA is TGTGCCAGCAGCTTCCTGATAGGGCGGGAGGGCCACGATACGCAGTATTTT.

This chain joins TRBV7-9 and TRBJ2-7; the D is unclear. This CDR3 comprises 12 residues. Germline CDR1 reads SEHNR; CDR2 reads FQNEAQ (reference sequence). V was pared by 2 bases and J by 3 bases, with 5 bases between. The CDR3 DNA sequence: TGTGCCAGCAGCTTAAAAAGCTACGAGCAGTACGTC. Its protein is CASSLKSYEQYV.

This clonotype was recorded many times. The genes are TRBV5-1 and TRBJ1-1; 7 nucleotides agree with TRBD1. This CDR3 has 14 amino acids. Germline lookup yields CDR1 SGHRS and CDR2 YFSETQ. Trimming removed 0 bases from V and 7 bases from J; junction bases left unmatched: 6. The CDR3 here is CASSLDGQVGEAFF. The CDR3 DNA reads TGCGCCAGCAGCTTGGATGGACAGGTGGGTGAAGCTTTCTTT.

The sample holds many counts of this clonotype. The gene calls are TRBV6-2 or TRBV6-3 and TRBJ1-1; D unresolved. Germline CDR1 reads MNHEY; CDR2 reads SVGEGT. The V and J ends lost 5 bases and 3 bases respectively, with 10 bases between them. This CDR3 comprises 13 residues. CDR3 in amino acids: CASSAPGYTEAFF. In nucleotides, the CDR3 is TGTGCCAGCAGTGCACCGGGTTACACTGAAGCTTTCTTT.

This clonotype was seen more than once but under ten times. The rearrangement links TRBV10-3 to TRBJ1-2; 10 nucleotides match TRBD1. Losses at the gene ends were 4 bases for V and 5 bases for J; bases not matched to a gene: 10. The CDR3 spans 16 residues. Germline lookup yields CDR1 ENHRY and CDR2 SYGVKD. The CDR3 reads CAISAGSGTGDYGYTF. CDR3 DNA: TGTGCCATCAGTGCCGGAAGTGGGACAGGGGATTATGGCTACACCTTC.

To note about this clonotype: Since a much larger clone is just one base distant, this may be a read error. The chain has TRBV7-3 and TRBJ2-1; the D call may be TRBD1 or TRBD2 (6 bases each). This CDR3 is 15 amino acids long. The V end was cut by 2 bases, the J end by 4 bases, with 12 bases between. The germline V gene encodes CDR1 SGHTA and CDR2 FQGTGA. Here the CDR3 DNA reads TGTGCCAGCAGCTTACGGGGGACATCGTACAATGAGCAGTTCTTC. Protein: CASSLRGTSYNEQFF.

This clonotype was seen only a few times. V and J are TRBV20-1 and TRBJ2-7; no clear D. CDR3 size: 13 residues. V shed 5 bases and J shed 3 bases, with 14 bases lying between them. CDR1 and CDR2 (germline): DFQATT, SNEGSKA (reference sequence). The CDR3 DNA reads TGCAGTGCTCCCGAGGCTCTCGGCTACGAGCAGTACTTC. Translating gives CSAPEALGYEQYF.

The rearrangement links TRBV19 to TRBJ1-2, with no clear D. Trimming removed 7 bases at V and 8 bases at J, with 17 bases between. This CDR3 is 13 amino acids long. CDR1 and CDR2 (germline): LNHDA, SQIVND (reference sequence). In nucleotides, the CDR3 is TGTGCCAGTACCGCGACCGGAGCCGTGGGCTACACCTTC. Its translation is CASTATGAVGYTF.

This clonotype was counted between two and nine times. The chain recombines TRBV20-1 with TRBJ2-5, with TRBD2 matching 15 bases. V gave up 5 bases and J gave up 2 bases; unmatched junction bases: 6. There are 16 residues in the CDR3. Germline values: CDR1 DFQATT, CDR2 SNEGSKA (reference sequence). DNA for the CDR3: TGCAGTGCTGATGGACTAGCGGGGGGGAATCAAGAGACCCAGTACTTC. Residues: CSADGLAGGNQETQYF.

The chain joins TRBV10-3 to TRBJ2-7, with 13 bases fitting TRBD2. V shed 5 bases, J shed 1 base, and the junction held 5 bases outside the gene matches. Germline loops: CDR1 ENHRY, CDR2 SYGVKD. CDR3 size: 16 residues. For the CDR3, the DNA is TGTGCCATCAGTCCCGGGACTAGCGGGGAATCCTACGAGCAGTACTTC. The encoded protein is CAISPGTSGESYEQYF.

This clonotype was observed many times. The CDR3 loop reads CASSQDPLGNTQYF. CDR3 DNA: TGTGCCAGCAGCCAAGATCCCCTTGGAAATACGCAGTATTTT. The chain is built from TRBV3-1 and TRBJ2-3; D ambiguous. CDR1 LGHDT and CDR2 YNNKEL come from the germline V gene (reference sequence). The CDR3 totals 14 residues. Trimming stripped 0 bases from V and 7 bases from J, with 11 bases between.

The sample holds many counts of this clonotype. The genes are TRBV7-6 and TRBJ1-2, with 8 bases fitting TRBD1. Looked up from germline, CDR1 is SGHVS and CDR2 is FNYEAQ. Trimming removed 1 base from V and 6 bases from J; junction bases left unmatched: 1. The CDR3 covers 13 residues. This chain's CDR3 is CASSLGTGNGYTF. Written as DNA, the CDR3 is TGTGCCAGCAGCTTAGGGACAGGGAATGGCTACACCTTC.

This chain links TRBV6-1 with TRBJ2-7; the D gene is possibly TRBD1 (6 bases). The CDR3 runs to 13 residues. V was clipped by 9 bases and J by 0 bases, with 12 bases between them. CDR1 is MNHNS, CDR2 SASEGT, per germline. CDR3 sequence: CASGQGFSYEQYV. CDR3 nucleotides: TGTGCCAGTGGCCAGGGGTTCTCCTACGAGCAGTACGTC.